This T cell receptor beta chain came from a study of blood T cell repertoires in COVID-19 (dated by TCRdb to 2020 to 2022). For the study in its entirety: Recovered participants in ImmuneRACE Cohort 3 were defined by two consecutive negative NP/OP PCR tests, clearance by a healthcare professional, or resolution of symptoms. Subjects who had been exposed to COVID-19, were actively infected with it, or had recovered from it provided the deeply sampled blood TCRbeta repertoires that made up the dataset. The prospective study material was composed of cDNA or gDNA derived from T cells, B-cell-depleted T cells, or PBMCs. Collaborator samples came from the United States, Italy and Spain and covered acute and convalescent phases of COVID-19. The repertoires were released in a freely available public database intended as a resource for research on the immune response to SARS-CoV-2. Where HLA class I and class II types were available, the types were taken from metadata supplied by the sample provider, not from assay-based typing. Samples came from the ongoing ImmuneRACE study (first 160 participants) plus 1,254 subjects from 6 global collaborators. The sample metadata nearly always contained a de-identified subject ID, COVID-19 status, age in years and sex. Paper-wide results and their limitations: The quantity of clinical and demographic metadata differed by source and by participant and was supplied without curation.

TCRbeta CDR3 regions were amplified from genomic DNA using the immunoSEQ Assay, a bias-controlled multiplex PCR. On the study's bioinformatics: Within the assay, amplification of reference gene primers was used to estimate how many nucleated cells each sample contained. To quantify the absolute abundance of each unique TCRbeta CDR3 rearrangement, sequence reads were collapsed and filtered. Productive Simpson clonality was computed per sample as the square root of Simpson's diversity index over productive rearrangements. Drawn from immuneACCESS, this table holds only the in-frame rearrangements with V and J called that TCRdb kept. Clones are partly lost; checked studies trace under half to an unresolved V gene and leave the rest unexplained. The V and J calls and clone size come from that table; D and trimming were worked out from the DNA. The sample data list 300,000 to 450,000 clones, and approximately 87% of these were observed just once. Jointly, the top ten make up roughly 2% of the sample.

Counted from cysteine to phenylalanine, this CDR3 has 15 amino acids. CDR3 DNA is the only sequence kept; it has 45 bases, read in frame from the first base. The germline V gene yields SGHTA for CDR1 and FQGTGA for CDR2. Germline trimming amounts to 4 bases on V and 5 bases on J, with 6 as the count of junction bases outside the gene matches. Concerning this clone: There is no known antigen for this receptor. No clone much larger than this one lies a single base away; base qualities are absent.

Participants in the prospective study were aged roughly 18 to 89 years, lived in 20 to 25 United States geographic areas, and enrolled through a virtual design. In the prospective study, participants were assigned to cohorts based on the clinical history participants reported in a screening survey and a study questionnaire. Each participant in the prospective study had whole blood, serum and a nasopharyngeal or oropharyngeal swab collected by mobile phlebotomists. Participants in the prospective study had the option to provide additional blood draws and questionnaires over a roughly two-month period. Prospective study blood samples were shipped either frozen or at room temperature before DNA extraction.

This receptor was taken from a man between 40 and 49 years old in a cohort exposed to, infected with or recovered from COVID-19 (not recorded which). Sequenced material: PBMCs or T cells enriched from blood (not recorded which). The chain employs TRBV7-3 and TRBJ2-3; 10 bases in the junction line up with TRBD2. At the DNA level, the sequence is TGTGCCAGCAGCTCGCCGATAGCGGGAGGAGATACGCAGTATTTT. Its translation reads: CASSSPIAGGDTQYF. Here the CDR3 is joined to the reference TRBV7-3 and TRBJ2-3 genes, and the full variable domain is: GAGVSQTPSNKVTEKGKYVELRCDPISGHTALYWYRQSLGQGPEFLIYFQGTGAADDSGLPNDRFFAVRPEGSVSTLKIQRTERGDSAVYLCASSSPIAGGDTQYFGPGTRLTVL.